This is a list of T cell receptor beta chains from one sample in a study of blood T cell repertoires in COVID-19. Assay: immunoSEQ multiplex PCR; the TCRdb copy retains only in-frame clones and omits some. The sample has under 85,000 clones, approximately 91% seen once; the top ten hold 6% to 8%. Input material: peripheral blood. These receptors all come from a man between 65 and 79 years old with acute or convalescent COVID-19. Each CDR3 is given with its conserved first and last residue.

>TRBJ2-3|TRBV29-1
CSVVHAGGSTDTQYF
>TRBJ2-6|TRBV7-8
CASSLAADNVLTF
>TRBJ1-3|TRBV28
CASSLYKWGQGWRNTIYF
>TRBJ1-2|TRBV4-3
CASSQDGLGAVYGYTF
>TRBJ1-1|TRBV10-3
CAPGGTGELNTEAFF
>TRBJ2-7|TRBV5-4
CASSSGTRNYEQYF
>TRBJ1-5|TRBV7-2
CASSSSGGGNQPQHF
>TRBJ2-1|TRBV5-1
CASSLPGTGVTNEQFF
>TRBJ2-7|TRBV4-1
CASSQDRGRSYEQYF
>TRBJ2-2|TRBV2
CASSITSPGELFF